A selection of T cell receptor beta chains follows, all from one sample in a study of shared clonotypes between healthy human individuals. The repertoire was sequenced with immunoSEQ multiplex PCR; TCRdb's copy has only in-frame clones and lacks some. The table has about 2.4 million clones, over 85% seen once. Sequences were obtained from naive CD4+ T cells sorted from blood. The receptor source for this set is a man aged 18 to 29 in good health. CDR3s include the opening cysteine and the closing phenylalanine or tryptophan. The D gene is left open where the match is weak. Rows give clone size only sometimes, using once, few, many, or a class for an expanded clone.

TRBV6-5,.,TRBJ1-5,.,TGTGCCAGCAGTATTTCGAGGGGCGGTCAGCCCCAGCATTTT,CASSISRGGQPQHF
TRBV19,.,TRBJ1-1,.,TGTGCCAGTAGGGGACCGGGGGGCGACTTTGAAGCTTTCTTT,CASRGPGGDFEAFF
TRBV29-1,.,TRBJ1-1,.,TGCAGCGTTGAGCCCAGGGTGGGCACTGAAGCTTTCTTT,CSVEPRVGTEAFF
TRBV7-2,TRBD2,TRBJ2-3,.,TGTGCCAGCAGCTTTAGCGGGGCTAGCACAGATACGCAGTATTTT,CASSFSGASTDTQYF
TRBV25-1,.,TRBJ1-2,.,TGTGCCAGCAGTCCTGGGCGGGCGCAAAACTATGGCTACACCTTC,CASSPGRAQNYGYTF
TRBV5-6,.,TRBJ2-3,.,TGTGCCAGCAGCACCCGTTTCGGAAGCACAGATACGCAGTATTTT,CASSTRFGSTDTQYF
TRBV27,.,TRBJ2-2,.,TGTGCCAGCAGTTCCCGGGTCAACACCGGGGAGCTGTTTTTT,CASSSRVNTGELFF
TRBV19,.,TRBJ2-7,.,TGTGCCAGTAGTATACTAGGGGACCCCTACGAGCAGTACTTC,CASSILGDPYEQYF
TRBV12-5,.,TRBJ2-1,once,TGTGCTAGTGGCCCACCAGACAGCGAGCAGTTCTTC,CASGPPDSEQFF
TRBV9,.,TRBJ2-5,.,TGTGCCAGCAGCGAACCACCGAGGGGGACCCAGTACTTC,CASSEPPRGTQYF
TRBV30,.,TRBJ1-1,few,TGTGCCTGGAGTGTACTGCACAGACTTACTGAAGCTTTCTTT,CAWSVLHRLTEAFF
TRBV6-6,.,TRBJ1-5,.,TGTGCCAGTACCGAGAAGGGATCCAATCAGCCCCAGCATTTT,CASTEKGSNQPQHF